This T cell receptor (beta chain) is drawn from a study of regulatory T cells in long-lasting Graves disease. Many counts were recorded for this clonotype. The antigen remains undetermined. The V and J ends lost 0 bases and 7 bases respectively, with 22 bases between them. CDR1 is SEHNR, CDR2 FQNEAQ, per germline (reference sequence). This CDR3 is 18 amino acids long. Findings and limits, study-wide: Favored gene segments in persistent disease were TRBV28, TRBJ1-2 and TRBJ2-5.

With iRepertoire HTBI primers and Arm-PCR of CDR3 regions, TCR beta libraries were built. TCRdb independently ran MiXCR on the multiplex PCR reads; one entry per CDR3 protein. Here the sample spans about 300,000 distinct CDR3 sequences, 15% to 20% being singletons. The time point: newly diagnosed GD, antithyroid drugs for less than 3 months. RNA from PBMCs was the source of the TCR library. Guidelines of the American Thyroid Association were used to diagnose Graves' disease. The chain links TRBV7-9 to TRBJ2-1; no firm D call. The source was peripheral blood mononuclear cells (PBMCs), collected at new diagnosis, from a patient treated with antithyroid drugs. This clonotype originated in a female donor with Graves disease. The CDR3 region has the DNA TGTGCCAGCAGCTTAGCCTCCCTGGGCGGATCAATGTTGAATGAGCAGTTCTTC. Amino acid sequence: CASSLASLGGSMLNEQFF.